These 3 T cell receptor beta chains share one sample of origin, sequenced in a study of blood T cell repertoires in COVID-19. Clones were sequenced by immunoSEQ multiplex PCR, and TCRdb holds only the in-frame ones, with some missing. This repertoire shows over 200,000 clones, about 68% found once; its top ten account for approximately 3.2%. The material sequenced was peripheral blood. These receptor sequences come from a woman aged 80 or older with acute or convalescent COVID-19.

The CDR3 nucleotides read TGTGCCAGTAGTGGCCGTGACAGGGGGCATGGTGGGGCCAACGTCCTGACTTTC. It specifies CASSGRDRGHGGANVLTF. The chain couples TRBV19 to TRBJ2-6, with 10 bases fitting TRBD1. CDR1 and CDR2 from the germline V gene are LNHDA and SQIVND (reference sequence). Trimming removed 5 bases from V and 3 bases from J; junction bases left unmatched: 10. The CDR3 has 18 amino acids.

The chain couples TRBV6-5 to TRBJ1-6; TRBD1 matches at 9 bases. CDR3 length equals 14 residues. Germline values: CDR1 MNHEY, CDR2 SVGAGI. V was pared by 6 bases and J by 7 bases, with 4 bases of the junction left unmatched. CDR3 nucleotide sequence: TGTGCCAGCAGACGGACAGGGGAGAATTCACCCCTCCACTTT. It translates to CASRRTGENSPLHF.

The rearrangement uses TRBV7-2 and TRBJ2-4; 8 bases agree with TRBD2. The CDR3 contains 15 residues. Per the germline V gene, CDR1 is SGHTA and CDR2 is FQGNSA. V shed 3 bases and J 1 base; nucleotides not matched to a gene: 2. In nucleotides, the CDR3 is TGTGCCAGCAGCTTCGGGGGGGCTGCCAAAAACATTCAGTACTTC. This translates into CASSFGGAAKNIQYF.